Below, 14 T cell receptor beta chains from the same sample are listed, as sequenced in a study of T cells in Graves' hyperthyroidism and ophthalmopathy. There were TCR beta CDR3 regions amplified from RNA transcripts. HTBI primers drove first-round RT-PCR of the TCR CDR3. TCRdb passed the multiplex PCR reads through MiXCR, listing each CDR3 protein once. The data contain approximately 410,000 distinct CDR3 sequences, around 15% of them singletons. The source material was blood. These receptors all come from a woman under 30 with Graves' hyperthyroidism.

At least ten counts were recorded for this clonotype. This chain uses TRBV3-1 with TRBJ2-4; no clear D gene. V shed 7 bases and J shed 6 bases, with 16 bases lying between them. This CDR3 contains 14 residues. The germline CDR1 and CDR2 sequences are LGHDT and YNNKEL (reference sequence). The CDR3 bases are TGTGCCAGCACCCCTCAAAGCCAGTCAAACATTCAGTACTTC. The encoded protein is CASTPQSQSNIQYF.

This clonotype was counted many times. This chain links TRBV28 with TRBJ2-1; D perhaps matches TRBD1 (5 bases). CDR1 and CDR2 (germline): MDHEN, SYDVKM. CDR3 size: 12 residues. The V end was cut by 4 bases, the J end by 6 bases, with 7 bases between. CDR3 residues: CASSSRANEQFF. CDR3 in DNA: TGTGCCAGCAGTTCCAGGGCCAATGAGCAGTTCTTC.

The sample holds many counts of this clonotype. The chain joins TRBV28 to TRBJ1-3, with D unclear. Deletions cut 3 bases from V and 0 bases from J, with 9 bases between. Germline V gene lookup returns CDR1 MDHEN and CDR2 SYDVKM. The CDR3 consists of 15 residues. The CDR3 loop is CASSFVRSSGNTIYF. As DNA, the CDR3 is TGTGCCAGCAGTTTCGTACGGAGCTCTGGAAACACCATATATTTT.

This rearrangement joins TRBV9 to TRBJ1-5; D gene ambiguous. The CDR3 covers 14 residues. Trimming pared 0 bases from V and 6 bases from J, leaving 10 bases between. Germline lookup yields CDR1 SGDLS and CDR2 YYNGEE. The CDR3 here is CASSVGGVGQPQHF. In nucleotides, the CDR3 is TGTGCCAGCAGCGTAGGTGGGGTGGGTCAGCCCCAGCATTTT.

The rearrangement joins TRBV9 to TRBJ2-3; TRBD2 might be the D (6 bases). This CDR3 has 17 residues. Trimming took off 0 bases at V and 0 bases at J, with 14 bases between the two ends. Germline values: CDR1 SGDLS, CDR2 YYNGEE. The CDR3 DNA follows: TGTGCCAGCAGCGTAGAGGACGGTAGCGGTAGCACAGATACGCAGTATTTT. Amino acids: CASSVEDGSGSTDTQYF. Complete variable domain (other parts from reference TRBV9 and TRBJ2-3): DSGVTQTPKHLITATGQRVTLRCSPRSGDLSVYWYQQSLDQGLQFLIQYYNGEERAKGNILERFSAQQFPDLHSELNLSSLELGDSALYFCASSVEDGSGSTDTQYFGPGTRLTVL.

This clonotype was seen ten or more times. The chain is built from TRBV28 and TRBJ1-1; possibly TRBD1 for D (6 bases). V was pared by 6 bases and J by 11 bases, with 22 bases between. Germline lookup yields CDR1 MDHEN and CDR2 SYDVKM. This CDR3 is 14 amino acids long. The DNA of the CDR3 is TGTGCCAGCAGAACCGGGGGGGGCCTCGTGGGGGCTTTCTTT. The encoded protein is CASRTGGGLVGAFF. The full variable domain, with the rest looked up from reference TRBV28 and TRBJ1-1, is DVKVTQSSRYLVKRTGEKVFLECVQDMDHENMFWYRQDPGLGLRLIYFSYDVKMKEKGDIPEGYSVSREKKERFSLILESASTNQTSMYLCASRTGGGLVGAFFGQGTRLTVV.

This clonotype has ten or more counts. The V and J genes are TRBV10-3 and TRBJ2-7, with TRBD1 matching 11 bases. V shed 6 bases, J shed 4 bases, and the junction held 8 bases outside the gene matches. Germline V gene lookup returns CDR1 ENHRY and CDR2 SYGVKD. The CDR3 extends over 15 amino acids. In nucleotides, the CDR3 is TGTGCCATCAGCAATAGGGGACAGGGGGTGTACGAGCAGTACTTC. This gives the protein CAISNRGQGVYEQYF.

This clonotype came up many times. CDR3 in DNA: TGCAGTGCTAGAGATTATCTTCGGGACAGCTCAAACTATGGCTACACCTTC. The encoded protein is CSARDYLRDSSNYGYTF. The chain employs TRBV20-1 and TRBJ1-2; TRBD1 aligns across 7 bases. The germline V gene has CDR1 DFQATT and CDR2 SNEGSKA (reference sequence). CDR3 length: 17 residues. Losses at the gene ends were 0 bases for V and 2 bases for J; bases not matched to a gene: 12.

The rearrangement joins TRBV5-4 to TRBJ2-7; 10 bases fit TRBD1. V was clipped by 4 bases and J by 5 bases; unmatched bases: 6. Looked up from germline, CDR1 is SGHNT and CDR2 is YYREEE (reference sequence). CDR3 length: 14 amino acids. The CDR3 loop reads CASSPMTGGHEQYF. In DNA, the CDR3 is TGTGCCAGCAGCCCCATGACAGGGGGCCACGAGCAGTACTTC. Combining the CDR3 with reference TRBV5-4 and TRBJ2-7 gives the whole variable domain ETGVTQSPTHLIKTRGQQVTLRCSSQSGHNTVSWYQQALGQGPQFIFQYYREEENGRGNFPPRFSGLQFPNYSSELNVNALELDDSALYLCASSPMTGGHEQYFGPGTRLTVT.

Regarding this clonotype: An end of the junction differs from the germline gene, which may be a read error. The chain is built from TRBV11-3 and TRBJ2-2; D might be TRBD2 (7 bases). Germline values: CDR1 SGHNT, CDR2 YENEEA. The CDR3 totals 15 residues. CDR3 nucleotide sequence: TGCGCCAGCAGCCGGACGGGGGGCGGTTCCGGGGAGCTGTTTTTT. As protein: CASSRTGGGSGELFF.

This clonotype was detected many times. The rearrangement joins TRBV7-9 to TRBJ2-7; D is ambiguous. The germline V gene has CDR1 SEHNR and CDR2 FQNEAQ (reference sequence). V was shortened by 6 bases and J by 5 bases, with 8 bases between the two germline ends. The CDR3 runs 11 residues. CDR3: CASRGFNEQYF. For the CDR3, the DNA is TGTGCCAGCAGGGGGTTCAACGAGCAGTACTTC.

This chain links TRBV6-2 or TRBV6-3 with TRBJ2-1; 9 positions match TRBD2. Unmatched junction bases numbered 14, after V lost 5 bases and J lost 15 bases. Germline values: CDR1 MNHEY, CDR2 SVGEGT. The CDR3 consists of 14 residues. CDR3 coding DNA: TGTGCCAGCAGTCCACTAGCGGGTAATGGGGACCTGTTCTTC. This gives the protein CASSPLAGNGDLFF.

This clonotype was picked up many times. This rearrangement joins TRBV12-3 or TRBV12-4 to TRBJ2-3, with TRBD2 matching over 9 bases. The ends lost 5 bases at V and 1 base at J; junction bases unmatched: 7. This CDR3 region has 16 residues. DNA for the CDR3: TGTGCCAGCAGTCCGCGACTAGCGGCCGGCACAGATACGCAGTATTTT. Translating it yields CASSPRLAAGTDTQYF.

This rearrangement joins TRBV12-3 or TRBV12-4 to TRBJ2-7; D is perhaps TRBD2 (6 bases). Trimming cost V 3 bases and J 4 bases, with 13 bases left between them. CDR3 length: 14 residues. The DNA for the CDR3 is TGTGCCAGCAGTTTTGGGCGGGGCGTTTACGAGCAGTACTTC. Its translation is CASSFGRGVYEQYF.